This T cell receptor (beta chain) came from a study of human T cells and chemical hapten exposure (dated by TCRdb to the early 2020s). Regarding the study in general: For sensitization, 2% DPC in acetone was applied to a 2 cm by 2 cm area of upper inner arm skin. Throughout the roughly 25-week study period, patients were also given weekly therapeutic DPC doses on the scalp. Patch tests used Finn chambers with 0.01% DPC on the upper back, scored after 6 days by International Contact Dermatitis Research Group standards. Alopecia areata with under or over 50% scalp involvement, alopecia totalis and alopecia universalis were represented in the patient cohort, which was mostly female. Libraries were pooled for sequencing, and per-sample TCR yields varied mainly because of small differences in library volumes within the pool. Peripheral blood TCR repertoire changes were tracked in vivo in alopecia patients during primary and secondary sensitization to the hapten diphenylcyclopropenone (DPC). Patient blood was sampled pre-sensitization (week 0) and at 2, 6 and about 24 weeks after DPC sensitization. For TCR sequencing, blood came from about 28 alopecia patients at anywhere from one to four time points (pre-sensitization, 2, 6 and 24 weeks).

Turning to this clonotype: The antigen it binds to is not known. No base quality information exists; no much larger clone differs at one position.

This specimen's time point label, per the study, means: patch test 3, about 24 weeks after DPC sensitization. The treatment or condition label for this specimen denotes: therapeutic diphenylcyclopropenone sensitization with weekly scalp DPC. At every patch-test visit, the blood draw took place before the patch test was put on. Eligible patients were aged 18 to 70, diagnosed with alopecia, deemed suitable for DPC therapy, and excluded if pregnant. Unfractionated whole blood was collected in Tempus Blood RNA tubes, and total RNA was extracted from that blood. CDR1 and CDR2, per the germline V gene (reference sequence), are DFQATT and SNEGSKA. The CDR3 runs 12 amino acids, cysteine and phenylalanine included. Here the CDR3 DNA is all that survives: 36 bases in frame from base 1. Trimming at the junction amounts to 3 bases on V and 4 bases on J, and the germline ends lie 9 bases apart. On the study overall, not on this receptor specifically: Patch test score correlated positively with the number of PT1 expanded TCRs, reaching significance at thresholds 8, 16 and 32 but not at 4. Repeated subsampling changed both the strength of the expansion versus patch-test correlation and the threshold at which that correlation became significant. The number of TCRs above 1 in 1000 frequency did not change with DPC sensitization; there was no evidence of global repertoire structure alterations. Compared with pre-sensitization or healthy control sets, expanded TCRs formed significantly more large CDR3 similarity clusters, which is consistent with antigen-driven responses. Because all patients had alopecia, a presumed autoimmune disease, the immune response of the patients might differ from that of healthy individuals.

Receptor libraries were prepared by RACE. TCRdb records NextSeq 500 as the sequencer. Library preparation attached unique molecular identifiers to individual cDNA molecules for quantitative, reproducible TCR counting. Both TCR alpha and TCR beta chains were sequenced from each blood RNA sample. The authors' analysis ran thus. The median number of TCRs per sample was roughly 100,000, ranging from roughly 23,224 to 700,000. The Decombinator software suite was used to annotate the V, J and CDR3 of the TCR reads. Every sample was subsampled to the same number of TCRs (28,000) for the PS versus PT1 abundance plots. Expanded TCRs were defined as absent before sensitization and observed at least eight times at the 2-week time point. TCRdb's own reprocessing of the public reads used fastp at Q25 and MiXCR and kept productive beta chains. Entries are consolidated by CDR3 protein sequence, retaining the most common genes and DNA. The V and J calls and clone size come from TCRdb's table, not from the authors' own analysis. The sample table shows 150,000 to 200,000 distinct CDR3 sequences, and 20% to 25% are seen once. Around 2.5% of the sample goes to the ten largest clones.

This chain is built from TRBV20-1 and TRBJ2-5; a tentative D match to TRBD2 spans 6 bases. Material: whole blood, obtained in connection with sensitization to the hapten diphenylcyclopropenone (DPC). This TCR derives from a woman between 40 and 55 years old with alopecia areata. Some clones in this sample may be carry-over from other donors' samples. Here is the DNA: TGCAGTGCTAGTAACGGGGGAGAGACCCAGTACTTC. It encodes CSASNGGETQYF.